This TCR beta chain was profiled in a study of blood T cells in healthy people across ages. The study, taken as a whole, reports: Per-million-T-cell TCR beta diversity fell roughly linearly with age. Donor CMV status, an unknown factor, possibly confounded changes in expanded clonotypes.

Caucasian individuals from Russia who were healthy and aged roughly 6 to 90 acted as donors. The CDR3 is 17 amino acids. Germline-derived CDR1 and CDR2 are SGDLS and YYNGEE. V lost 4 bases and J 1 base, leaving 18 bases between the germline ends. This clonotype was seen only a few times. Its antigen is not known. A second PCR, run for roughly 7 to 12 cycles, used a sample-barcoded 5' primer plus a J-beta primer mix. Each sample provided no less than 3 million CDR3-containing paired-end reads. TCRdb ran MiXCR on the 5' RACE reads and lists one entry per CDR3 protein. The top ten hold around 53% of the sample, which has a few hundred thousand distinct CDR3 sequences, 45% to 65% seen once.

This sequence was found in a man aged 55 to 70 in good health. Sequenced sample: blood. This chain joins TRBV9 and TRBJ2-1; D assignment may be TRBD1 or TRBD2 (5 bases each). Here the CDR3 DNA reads TGTGCCAGCAGCCCCTGGGACGGGGTCCTATCCTACAATGAGCAGTTCTTC. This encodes CASSPWDGVLSYNEQFF.